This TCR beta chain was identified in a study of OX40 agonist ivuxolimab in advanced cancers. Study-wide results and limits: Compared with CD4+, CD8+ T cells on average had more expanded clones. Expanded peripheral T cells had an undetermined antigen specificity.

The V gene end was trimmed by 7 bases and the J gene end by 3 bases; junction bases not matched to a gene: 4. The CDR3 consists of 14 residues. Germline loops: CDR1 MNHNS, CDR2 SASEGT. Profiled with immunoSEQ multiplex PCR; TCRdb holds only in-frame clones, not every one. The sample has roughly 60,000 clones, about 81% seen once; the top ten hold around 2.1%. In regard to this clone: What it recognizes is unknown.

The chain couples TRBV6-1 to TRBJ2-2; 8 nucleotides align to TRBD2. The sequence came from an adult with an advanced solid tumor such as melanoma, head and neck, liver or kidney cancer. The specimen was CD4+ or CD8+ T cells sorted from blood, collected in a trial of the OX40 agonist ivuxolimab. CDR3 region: CASKAGVDTGELFF. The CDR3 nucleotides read TGTGCCAGCAAAGCGGGAGTCGACACCGGGGAGCTGTTTTTT.